This TCR beta chain came from a study of T cells in narcolepsy. For the study at large: Donors had narcolepsy type 1 or type 2, or were healthy controls. Points from the study as a whole: Comparing one patient's CSF and blood CD4+ clonotypes highlighted HCRT- and TRIB2-specific autoreactive clonotypes. Some memory CD4+ repertoires had no autoreactive clone sequences. Blood of same and different patients, but not healthy controls, reportedly held recurring autoreactive clonotypes.

Sequencing used immunoSEQ multiplex PCR; TCRdb keeps in-frame clones, though not all of them. Of about 32,000 clones in the sample, 83% were seen once. CDR3 length equals 16 residues. V was shortened by 4 bases and J by 2 bases, with 14 bases between the two germline ends. Germline V gene sequence: CDR1 MNHNS, CDR2 SASEGT. Regarding this clone: Its matching antigen is unknown.

This rearrangement joins TRBV6-1 to TRBJ2-2; weak D call: TRBD2 (6 bases). The clonotype comes from a human donor in good health. The specimen sequenced was memory (CD45RA-) CD4+ T cells from blood. This chain's CDR3 is CASSGTGGANTGELFF. The CDR3 nucleotides read TGTGCCAGCAGTGGTACGGGCGGGGCTAACACCGGGGAGCTGTTTTTT.